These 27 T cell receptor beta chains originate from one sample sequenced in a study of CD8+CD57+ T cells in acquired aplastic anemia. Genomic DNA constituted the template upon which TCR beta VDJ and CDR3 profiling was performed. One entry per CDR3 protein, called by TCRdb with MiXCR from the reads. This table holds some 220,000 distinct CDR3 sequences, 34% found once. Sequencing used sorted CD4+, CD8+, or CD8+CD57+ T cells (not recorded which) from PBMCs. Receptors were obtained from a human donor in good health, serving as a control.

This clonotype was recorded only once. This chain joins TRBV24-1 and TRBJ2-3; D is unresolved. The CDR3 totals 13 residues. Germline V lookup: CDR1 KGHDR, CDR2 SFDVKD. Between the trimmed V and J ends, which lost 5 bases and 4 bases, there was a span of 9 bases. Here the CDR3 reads CATSADVPDTQYF. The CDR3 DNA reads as TGTGCCACCAGTGCCGACGTCCCAGATACGCAGTATTTT.

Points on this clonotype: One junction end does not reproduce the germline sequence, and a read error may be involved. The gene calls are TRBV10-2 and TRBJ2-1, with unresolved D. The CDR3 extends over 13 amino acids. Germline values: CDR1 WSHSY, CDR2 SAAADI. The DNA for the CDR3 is TGTGCCGCCCGGTCCAGCTCCTACAATGAGCAGTTCTTC. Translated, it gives CAARSSSYNEQFF.

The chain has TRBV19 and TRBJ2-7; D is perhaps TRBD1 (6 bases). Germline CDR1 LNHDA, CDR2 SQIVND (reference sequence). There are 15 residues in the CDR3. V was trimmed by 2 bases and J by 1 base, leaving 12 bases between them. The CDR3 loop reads CASSIMNRVSYEQYF. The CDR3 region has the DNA TGTGCCAGTAGTATAATGAACAGGGTGTCCTACGAGCAGTACTTC.

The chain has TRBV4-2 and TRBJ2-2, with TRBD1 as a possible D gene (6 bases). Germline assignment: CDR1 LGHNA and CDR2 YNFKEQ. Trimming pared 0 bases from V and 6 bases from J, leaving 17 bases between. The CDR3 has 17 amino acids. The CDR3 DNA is TGTGCCAGCAGCCAAGATCGGTTGGGGGCGGCGGCCGGGGAGCTGTTTTTT. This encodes CASSQDRLGAAAGELFF.

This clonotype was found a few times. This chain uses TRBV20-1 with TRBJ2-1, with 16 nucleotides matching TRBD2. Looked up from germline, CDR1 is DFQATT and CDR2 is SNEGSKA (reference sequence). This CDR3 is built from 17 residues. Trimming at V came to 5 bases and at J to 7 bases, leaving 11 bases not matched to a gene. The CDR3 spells CSAAVPGLAGGRNEQFF. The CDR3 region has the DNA TGCAGTGCTGCCGTCCCGGGACTAGCGGGGGGGCGAAATGAGCAGTTCTTC.

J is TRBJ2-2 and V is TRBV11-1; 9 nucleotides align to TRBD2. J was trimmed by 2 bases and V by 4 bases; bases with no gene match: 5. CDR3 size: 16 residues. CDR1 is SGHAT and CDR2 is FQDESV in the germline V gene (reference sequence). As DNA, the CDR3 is TGTGCCAGCAGCTCCAAGACTAGCGGAAACACCGGGGAGCTGTTTTTT. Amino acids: CASSSKTSGNTGELFF.

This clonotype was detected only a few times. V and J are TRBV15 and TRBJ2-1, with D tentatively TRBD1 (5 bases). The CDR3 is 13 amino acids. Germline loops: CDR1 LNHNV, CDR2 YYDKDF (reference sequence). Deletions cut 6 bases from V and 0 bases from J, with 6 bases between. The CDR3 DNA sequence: TGTGCCACCAGAGGGGACTCCTACAATGAGCAGTTCTTC. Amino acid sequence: CATRGDSYNEQFF.

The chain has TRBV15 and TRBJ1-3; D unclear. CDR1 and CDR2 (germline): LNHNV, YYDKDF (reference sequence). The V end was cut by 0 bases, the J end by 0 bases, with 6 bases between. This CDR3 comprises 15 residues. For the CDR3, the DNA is TGTGCCACCAGCAGAGACACGAGCTCTGGAAACACCATATATTTT. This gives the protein CATSRDTSSGNTIYF.

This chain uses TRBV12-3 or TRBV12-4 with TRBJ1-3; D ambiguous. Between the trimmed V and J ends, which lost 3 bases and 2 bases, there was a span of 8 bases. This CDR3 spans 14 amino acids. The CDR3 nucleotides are TGTGCCAGCAGTTTTGAGGTTACTGGAAACACCATATATTTT. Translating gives CASSFEVTGNTIYF.

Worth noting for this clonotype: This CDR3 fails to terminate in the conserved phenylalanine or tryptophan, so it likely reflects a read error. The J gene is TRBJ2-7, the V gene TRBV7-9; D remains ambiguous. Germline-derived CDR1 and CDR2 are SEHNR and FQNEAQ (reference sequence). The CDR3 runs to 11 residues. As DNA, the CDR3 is TGTGCCAGCAGCGTCTCCTACGGGCAGTACTCC. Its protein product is CASSVSYGQYS.

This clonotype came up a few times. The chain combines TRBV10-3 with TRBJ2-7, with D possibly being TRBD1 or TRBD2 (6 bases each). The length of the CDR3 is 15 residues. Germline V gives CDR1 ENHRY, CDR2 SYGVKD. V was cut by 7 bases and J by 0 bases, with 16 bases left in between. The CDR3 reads CAIMGGGDPSYEQYF. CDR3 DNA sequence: TGTGCCATCATGGGGGGCGGAGACCCCTCCTACGAGCAGTACTTC.

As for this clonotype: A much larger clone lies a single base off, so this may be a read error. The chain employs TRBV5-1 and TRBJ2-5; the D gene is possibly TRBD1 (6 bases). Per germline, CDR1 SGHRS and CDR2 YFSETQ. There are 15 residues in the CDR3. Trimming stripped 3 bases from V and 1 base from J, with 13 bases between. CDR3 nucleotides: TGCGCCAGCAGCTGGGAAGGACAGCCCCAAGAGACCCAGTACTTC. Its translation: CASSWEGQPQETQYF.

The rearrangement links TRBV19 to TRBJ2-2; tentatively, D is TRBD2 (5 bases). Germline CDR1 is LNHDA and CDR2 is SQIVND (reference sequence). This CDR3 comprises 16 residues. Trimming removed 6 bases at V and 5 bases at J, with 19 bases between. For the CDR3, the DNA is TGTGCCAGTAGGACCACGGCACTAGGAGAGACCGGGGAGCTGTTTTTT. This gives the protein CASRTTALGETGELFF.

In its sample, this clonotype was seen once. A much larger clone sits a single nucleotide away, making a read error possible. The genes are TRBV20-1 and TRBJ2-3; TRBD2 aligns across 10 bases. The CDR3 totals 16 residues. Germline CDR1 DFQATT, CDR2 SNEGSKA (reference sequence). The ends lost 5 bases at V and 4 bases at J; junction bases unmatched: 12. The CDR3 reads CSASPTLAGVSDTQYF. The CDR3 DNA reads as TGCAGTGCTTCCCCGACTCTAGCGGGAGTTTCAGATACGCAGTATTTT.

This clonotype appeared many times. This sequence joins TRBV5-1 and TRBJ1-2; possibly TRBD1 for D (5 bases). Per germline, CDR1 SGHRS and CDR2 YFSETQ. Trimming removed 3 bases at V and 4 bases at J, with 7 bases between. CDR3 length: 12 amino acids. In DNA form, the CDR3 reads TGCGCCAGCAGCTCAGGGATCTATGGCTACACCTTC. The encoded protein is CASSSGIYGYTF. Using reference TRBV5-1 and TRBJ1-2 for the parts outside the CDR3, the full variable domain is KAGVTQTPRYLIKTRGQQVTLSCSPISGHRSVSWYQQTPGQGLQFLFEYFSETQRNKGNFPGRFSGRQFSNSRSEMNVSTLELGDSALYLCASSSGIYGYTFGSGTRLTVV.

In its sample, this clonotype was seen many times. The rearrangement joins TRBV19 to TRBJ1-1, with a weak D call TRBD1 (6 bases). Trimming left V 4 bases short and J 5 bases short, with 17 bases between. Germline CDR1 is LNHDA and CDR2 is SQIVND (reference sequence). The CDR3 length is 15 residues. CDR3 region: CASSNPRGAYTEAFF. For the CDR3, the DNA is TGTGCCAGTAGTAACCCTCGGGGGGCGTATACTGAAGCTTTCTTT.

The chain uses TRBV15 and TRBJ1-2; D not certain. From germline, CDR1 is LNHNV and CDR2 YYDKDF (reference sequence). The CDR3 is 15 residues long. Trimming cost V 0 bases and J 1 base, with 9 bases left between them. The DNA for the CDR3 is TGTGCCACCAGCAGAGATCAGAATTATAACTATGGCTACACCTTC. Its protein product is CATSRDQNYNYGYTF.

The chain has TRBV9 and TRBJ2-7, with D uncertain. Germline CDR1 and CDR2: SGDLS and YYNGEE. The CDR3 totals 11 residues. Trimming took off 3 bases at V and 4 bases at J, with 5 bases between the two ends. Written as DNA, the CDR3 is TGTGCCAGCAGCGCCGGATACGAGCAGTACTTC. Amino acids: CASSAGYEQYF.

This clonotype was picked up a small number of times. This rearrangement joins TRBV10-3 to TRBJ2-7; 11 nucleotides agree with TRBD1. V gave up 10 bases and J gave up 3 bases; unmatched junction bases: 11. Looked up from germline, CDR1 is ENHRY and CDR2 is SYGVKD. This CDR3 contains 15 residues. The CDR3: CATIPSGQGVYEQYF. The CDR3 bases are TGTGCCACAATCCCGTCGGGACAGGGGGTCTACGAGCAGTACTTC.

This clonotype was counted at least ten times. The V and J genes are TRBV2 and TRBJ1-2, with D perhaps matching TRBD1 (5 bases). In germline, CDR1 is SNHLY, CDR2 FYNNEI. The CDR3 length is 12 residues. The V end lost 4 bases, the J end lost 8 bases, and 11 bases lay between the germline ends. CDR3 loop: CASSVTAWGYTF. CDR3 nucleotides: TGTGCCAGCAGTGTGACAGCGTGGGGCTACACCTTC.

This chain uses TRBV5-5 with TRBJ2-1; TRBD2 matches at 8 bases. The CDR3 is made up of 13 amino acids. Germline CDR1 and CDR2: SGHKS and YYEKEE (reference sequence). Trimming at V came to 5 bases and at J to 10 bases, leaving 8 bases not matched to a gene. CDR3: CASRLEREGEQFF. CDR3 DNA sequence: TGTGCCAGCAGGTTAGAACGGGAGGGAGAGCAGTTCTTC. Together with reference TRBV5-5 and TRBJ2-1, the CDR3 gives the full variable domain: DAGVTQSPTHLIKTRGQQVTLRCSPISGHKSVSWYQQVLGQGPQFIFQYYEKEERGRGNFPDRFSARQFPNYSSELNVNALLLGDSALYLCASRLEREGEQFFGPGTRLTVL.

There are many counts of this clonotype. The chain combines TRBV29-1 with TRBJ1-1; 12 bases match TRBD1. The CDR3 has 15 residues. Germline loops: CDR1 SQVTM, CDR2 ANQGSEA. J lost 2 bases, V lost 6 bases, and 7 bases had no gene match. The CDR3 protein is CSVGGTGGTNTEAFF. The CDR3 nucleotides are TGCAGCGTGGGGGGGACAGGGGGCACAAACACTGAAGCTTTCTTT.

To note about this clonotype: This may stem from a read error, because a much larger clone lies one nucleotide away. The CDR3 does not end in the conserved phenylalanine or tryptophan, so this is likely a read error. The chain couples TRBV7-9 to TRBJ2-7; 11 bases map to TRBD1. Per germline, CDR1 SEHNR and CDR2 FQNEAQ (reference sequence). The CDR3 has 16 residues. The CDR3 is CASSRYPGQGDYEQYS. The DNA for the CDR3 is TGCGCCAGCAGCCGCTACCCGGGACAGGGGGACTACGAGCAGTACTCC.

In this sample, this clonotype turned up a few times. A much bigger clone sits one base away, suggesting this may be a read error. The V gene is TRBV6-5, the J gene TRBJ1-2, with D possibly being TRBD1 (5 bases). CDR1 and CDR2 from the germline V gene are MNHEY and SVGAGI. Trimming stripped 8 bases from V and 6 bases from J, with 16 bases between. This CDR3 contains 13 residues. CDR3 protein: CASGSGQGHGYTF. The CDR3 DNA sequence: TGTGCCAGCGGTTCCGGCCAGGGCCATGGCTACACCTTC.

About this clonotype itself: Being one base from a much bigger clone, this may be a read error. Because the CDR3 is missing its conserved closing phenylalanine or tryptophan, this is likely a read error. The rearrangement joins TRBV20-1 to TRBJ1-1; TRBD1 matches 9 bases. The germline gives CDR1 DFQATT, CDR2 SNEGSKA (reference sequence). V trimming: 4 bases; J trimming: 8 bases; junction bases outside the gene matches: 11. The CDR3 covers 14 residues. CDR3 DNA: TGCAGTGCTACGGACAGGGGCTCCGATCGGGAAGCTTTCTCT. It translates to CSATDRGSDREAFS.

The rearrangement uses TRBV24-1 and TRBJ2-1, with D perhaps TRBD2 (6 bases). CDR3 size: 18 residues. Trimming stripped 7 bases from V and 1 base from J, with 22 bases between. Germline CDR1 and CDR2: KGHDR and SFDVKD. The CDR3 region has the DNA TGTGCCACCAGCCCGGGGACTTCCGAGCTAGGGTCCTACAATGAGCAGTTCTTC. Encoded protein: CATSPGTSELGSYNEQFF.

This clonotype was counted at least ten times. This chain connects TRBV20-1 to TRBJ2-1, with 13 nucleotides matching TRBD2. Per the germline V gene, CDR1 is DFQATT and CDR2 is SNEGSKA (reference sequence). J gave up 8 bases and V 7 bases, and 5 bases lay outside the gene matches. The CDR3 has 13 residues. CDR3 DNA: TGCAGTGTACTAGCGGGAGGGGTATATGAGCAGTTCTTC. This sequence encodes CSVLAGGVYEQFF.